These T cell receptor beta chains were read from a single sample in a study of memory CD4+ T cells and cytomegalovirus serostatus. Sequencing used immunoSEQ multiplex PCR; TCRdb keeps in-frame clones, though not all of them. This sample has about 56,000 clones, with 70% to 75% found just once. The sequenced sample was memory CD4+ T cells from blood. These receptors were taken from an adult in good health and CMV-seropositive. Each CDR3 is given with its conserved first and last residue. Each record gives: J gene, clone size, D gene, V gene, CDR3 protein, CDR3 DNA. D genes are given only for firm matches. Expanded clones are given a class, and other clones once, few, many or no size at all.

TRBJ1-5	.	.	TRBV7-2	CASSFPGQPQHF	TGTGCCAGCAGCTTCCCCGGTCAGCCCCAGCATTTT
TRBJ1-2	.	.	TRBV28	CASSVPIANYGYTF	TGTGCCAGTTCTGTCCCCATAGCTAACTATGGCTACACCTTC
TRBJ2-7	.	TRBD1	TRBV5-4	CASSPNGQGGYEQYF	TGTGCCAGCAGCCCAAATGGACAGGGAGGCTACGAGCAGTACTTC
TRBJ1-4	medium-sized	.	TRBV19	CASSTHKGQKKLFF	TGTGCCAGTAGTACGCATAAGGGACAAAAGAAACTGTTTTTT
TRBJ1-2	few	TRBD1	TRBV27	CASSFQDRASGYTF	TGTGCCAGCAGTTTCCAGGACAGGGCCTCAGGCTACACCTTC
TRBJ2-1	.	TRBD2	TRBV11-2	CASSSGLAGGPGEQFF	TGTGCCAGCAGCTCGGGACTAGCGGGAGGGCCCGGTGAGCAGTTCTTC
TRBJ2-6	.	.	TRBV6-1	CASSDPTGSGANVLTF	TGTGCCAGCAGTGACCCGACAGGATCTGGGGCCAACGTCCTGACTTTC
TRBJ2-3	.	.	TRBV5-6	CASSPILSDTQYF	TGTGCCAGCAGCCCCATACTATCAGATACGCAGTATTTT
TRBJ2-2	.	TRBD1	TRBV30	CAWSSGQVDGELFF	TGTGCCTGGAGTTCCGGACAGGTGGACGGGGAGCTGTTTTTT
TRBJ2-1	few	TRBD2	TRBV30	CAWSVGERGNEQFF	TGTGCCTGGAGTGTAGGGGAGCGGGGCAATGAGCAGTTCTTC
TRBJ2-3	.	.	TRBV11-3	CASSYAGRTDTQYF	TGTGCCAGCAGCTATGCAGGACGCACAGATACGCAGTATTTT
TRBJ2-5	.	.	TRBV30	CAWSKGGTEETQYF	TGTGCCTGGAGTAAAGGGGGTACGGAAGAGACCCAGTACTTC
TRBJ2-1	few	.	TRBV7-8	CASSQWGNSYNEQFF	TGTGCCAGCAGCCAATGGGGGAACTCCTACAATGAGCAGTTCTTC
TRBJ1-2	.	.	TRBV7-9	CASSLMSRSGYTF	TGTGCCAGCAGCTTAATGAGTAGGAGCGGCTACACCTTC
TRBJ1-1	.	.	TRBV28	CASSLTTEAFF	TGTGCCAGCAGTTTAACCACTGAAGCTTTCTTT
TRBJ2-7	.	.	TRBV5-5	CASSLDRAYEQYF	TGTGCCAGCAGCTTGGACAGGGCCTACGAGCAGTACTTC
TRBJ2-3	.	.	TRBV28	CASSSSTVRNTQYF	.
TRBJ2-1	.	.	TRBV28	CASSSSPYNEQFF	TGTGCCAGCAGTTCCTCGCCTTACAATGAGCAGTTCTTC
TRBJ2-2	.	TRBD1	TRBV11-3	CASSLDQGGTARTGELFF	TGTGCCAGCAGCTTAGATCAGGGTGGGACAGCTCGCACCGGGGAGCTGTTTTTT
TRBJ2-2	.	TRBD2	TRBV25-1	CASSRGVQATGELFF	TGTGCCAGCAGTCGGGGGGTACAGGCCACCGGGGAGCTGTTTTTT
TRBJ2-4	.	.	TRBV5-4	CASSFEWGMENIQYF	TGTGCCAGCAGCTTCGAGTGGGGAATGGAAAACATTCAGTACTTC
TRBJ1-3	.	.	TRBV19	CASRGGNGNTIYF	TGTGCCAGTAGAGGAGGGAACGGAAACACCATATATTTT